This T cell receptor (beta chain) is drawn from a study of T-cell reconstitution after alpha-beta-depleted transplantation in children (dated by TCRdb to the mid-2010s). The study in broad terms: T-cell immune reconstitution after TCRalphabeta/CD19-depleted allogeneic hematopoietic cell transplantation in children was quantitatively tracked in the study by means of TCR repertoire profiling.

General findings and caveats noted by the study authors: Over subsequent months, a decline in hyperexpanded clone frequencies was noted, and after one year, T-cell counts and TCRbeta diversity were mostly ascribed to newly produced T cells. Apparently early alphabetaT-cell count recovery about two months after transplant reportedly relied on only several hundred rapidly expanded clones derived from non-depleted graft cells. In some patients, the high TCRbeta diversity seen at day 60 was put down to recipient T cells and intrathymic progenitors that had survived conditioning.

This specimen's treatment or condition label, per the study, means: allogeneic hematopoietic cell transplantation with graft depleted of TCRalphabeta T cells and CD19 B cells. The transplant recipients were children given TCRalphabeta/CD19-depleted allogeneic hematopoietic cell grafts. Sequences SGHTA (CDR1) and FQGNSA (CDR2) are obtained from the germline V gene. Trimming removed 3 bases from V and 10 bases from J, leaving 17 bases between the germline ends. The CDR3 holds 14 amino acids from the cysteine to the phenylalanine. Only CDR3 DNA is held: 42 bases, read in frame from base 1. The library relied on PCR. These reads were obtained on an Illumina HiSeq 2500. To normalize quantification of the TCRbeta repertoire, the TCR libraries were built with molecular barcoding that relied on unique molecular identifiers. TCRdb applied fastp at Q25 and MiXCR to the public reads, then kept only in-frame beta chains. Rows are combined by CDR3 protein, so each entry shows the most common genes and DNA. The sample has 700,000 to 950,000 distinct CDR3 sequences on record, around 15% of them singletons. The ten most abundant clones make up approximately 5% of the sample.

About this clonotype itself: The antigen it binds to is not known. No much larger clonotype is one base removed from it; base qualities were not supplied.

This TCR came from a male patient aged 10 to 17 who had a stem cell transplant for acute lymphoblastic leukemia, so the T cells may come from the graft donor. The rearranged segments are TRBV7-2 and TRBJ2-3, with no D gene named confidently. The material sequenced was PBMCs, mostly from graft donor cells, taken 360 days after TCRalphabeta/CD19-depleted stem cell transplant. The DNA is TGTGCCAGCAGCTTCGGGTCCCTAGTTCAAGCGCAGTATTTT. It codes for CASSFGSLVQAQYF.